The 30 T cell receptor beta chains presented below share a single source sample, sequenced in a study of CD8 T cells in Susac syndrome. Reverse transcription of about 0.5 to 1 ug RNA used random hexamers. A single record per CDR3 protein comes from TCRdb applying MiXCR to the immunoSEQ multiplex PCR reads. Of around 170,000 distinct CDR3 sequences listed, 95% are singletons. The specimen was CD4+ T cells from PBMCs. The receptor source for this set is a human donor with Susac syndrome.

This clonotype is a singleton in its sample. CDR3 DNA sequence: TGTGCCTGGAGTGTACAGGGGACGGCCCAAGAGACCCAGTACTTC. It translates to CAWSVQGTAQETQYF. The V and J genes are TRBV30 and TRBJ2-5, with 7 nucleotides matching TRBD1. Per germline, CDR1 GTSNPN and CDR2 SVGIG (reference sequence). The ends lost 0 bases at V and 1 base at J; junction bases unmatched: 5. This CDR3 comprises 15 residues.

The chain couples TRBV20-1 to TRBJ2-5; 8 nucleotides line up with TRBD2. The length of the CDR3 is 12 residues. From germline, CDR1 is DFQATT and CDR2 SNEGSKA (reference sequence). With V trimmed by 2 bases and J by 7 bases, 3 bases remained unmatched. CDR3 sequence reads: CSARIAGTTQYF. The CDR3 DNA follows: TGCAGTGCTAGAATAGCGGGGACGACCCAGTACTTC.

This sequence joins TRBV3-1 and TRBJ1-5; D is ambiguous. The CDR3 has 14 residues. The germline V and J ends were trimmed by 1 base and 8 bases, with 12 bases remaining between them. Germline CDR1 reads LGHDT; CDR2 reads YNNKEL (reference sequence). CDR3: CASSQGTGSEPQHF. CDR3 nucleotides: TGTGCCAGCAGCCAAGGGACCGGCAGTGAGCCCCAGCATTTT.

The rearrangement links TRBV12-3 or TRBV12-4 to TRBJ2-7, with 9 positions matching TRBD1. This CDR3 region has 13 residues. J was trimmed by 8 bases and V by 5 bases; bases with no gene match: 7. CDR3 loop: CASSTLTGGKQYF. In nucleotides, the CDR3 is TGTGCCAGCAGTACCTTGACAGGGGGGAAGCAGTACTTC.

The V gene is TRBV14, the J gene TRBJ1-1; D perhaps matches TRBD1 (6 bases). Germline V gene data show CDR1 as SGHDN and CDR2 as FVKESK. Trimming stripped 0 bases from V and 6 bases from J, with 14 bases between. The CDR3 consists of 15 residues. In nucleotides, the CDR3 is TGTGCCAGCAGCCAAGATGGGGGCTGGGGGGCTGAAGCTTTCTTT. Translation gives CASSQDGGWGAEAFF.

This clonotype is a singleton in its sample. CDR3 sequence: CASSAGLAGPTDTQYF. The CDR3 DNA is TGCGCCAGCAGCGCGGGACTAGCGGGGCCGACAGATACGCAGTATTTT. This chain links TRBV5-1 with TRBJ2-3; 13 bases are shared with TRBD2. The CDR3 spans 16 residues. The germline gives CDR1 SGHRS, CDR2 YFSETQ. V was clipped by 4 bases and J by 3 bases; unmatched bases: 5.

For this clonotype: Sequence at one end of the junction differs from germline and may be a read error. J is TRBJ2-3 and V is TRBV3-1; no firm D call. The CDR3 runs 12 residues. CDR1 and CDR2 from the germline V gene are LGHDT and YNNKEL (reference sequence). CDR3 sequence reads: CASIQKSDTQYF. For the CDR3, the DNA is TGTGCCAGCATCCAAAAGTCGGATACGCAGTATTTT.

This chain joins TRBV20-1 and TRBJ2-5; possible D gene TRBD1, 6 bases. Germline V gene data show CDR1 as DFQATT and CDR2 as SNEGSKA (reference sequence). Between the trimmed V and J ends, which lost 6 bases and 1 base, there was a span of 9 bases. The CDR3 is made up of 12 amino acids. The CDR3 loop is CSARQAQETQYF. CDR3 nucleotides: TGCAGTGCCCGACAGGCCCAAGAGACCCAGTACTTC.

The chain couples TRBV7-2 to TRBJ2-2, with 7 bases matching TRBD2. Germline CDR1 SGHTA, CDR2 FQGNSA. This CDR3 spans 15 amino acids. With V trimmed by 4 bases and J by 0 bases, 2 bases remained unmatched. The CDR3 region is CASSSGGANTGELFF. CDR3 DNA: TGTGCCAGCAGCTCGGGGGGTGCGAACACCGGGGAGCTGTTTTTT.

CDR3 region: CASSHPSDPGDTQYF. The DNA of the CDR3 is TGTGCCAGCAGTCATCCTAGCGACCCGGGAGATACGCAGTATTTT. The chain carries TRBV3-1 and TRBJ2-3; D perhaps matches TRBD2 (6 bases). This CDR3 spans 15 amino acids. V lost 6 bases, J lost 5 bases, and 18 bases lay in between. Germline V gene sequence: CDR1 LGHDT, CDR2 YNNKEL (reference sequence).

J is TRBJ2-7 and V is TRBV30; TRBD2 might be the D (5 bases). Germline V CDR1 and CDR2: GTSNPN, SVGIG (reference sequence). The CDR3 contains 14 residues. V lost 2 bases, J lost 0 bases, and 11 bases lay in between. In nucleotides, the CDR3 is TGTGCCTGGAGTATTCGGACTTTCTCCTACGAGCAGTACTTC. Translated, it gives CAWSIRTFSYEQYF.

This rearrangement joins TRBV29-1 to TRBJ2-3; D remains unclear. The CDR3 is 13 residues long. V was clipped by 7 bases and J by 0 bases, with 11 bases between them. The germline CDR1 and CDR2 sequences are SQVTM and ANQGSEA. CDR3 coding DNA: TGCAGCGGGCTCAAAGCTAGCACAGATACGCAGTATTTT. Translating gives CSGLKASTDTQYF.

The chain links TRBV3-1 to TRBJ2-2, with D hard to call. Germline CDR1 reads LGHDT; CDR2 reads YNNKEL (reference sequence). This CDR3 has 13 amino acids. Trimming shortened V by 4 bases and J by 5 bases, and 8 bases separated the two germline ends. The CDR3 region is CASSPLWTGELFF. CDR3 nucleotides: TGTGCCAGCAGCCCCCTTTGGACCGGGGAGCTGTTTTTT.

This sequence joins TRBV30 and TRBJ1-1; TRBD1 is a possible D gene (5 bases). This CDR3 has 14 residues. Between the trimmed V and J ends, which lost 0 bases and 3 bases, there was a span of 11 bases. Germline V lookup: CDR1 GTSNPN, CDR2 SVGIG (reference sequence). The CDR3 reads CAWSVMAGYTEAFF. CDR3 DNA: TGTGCCTGGAGTGTAATGGCAGGGTACACTGAAGCTTTCTTT.

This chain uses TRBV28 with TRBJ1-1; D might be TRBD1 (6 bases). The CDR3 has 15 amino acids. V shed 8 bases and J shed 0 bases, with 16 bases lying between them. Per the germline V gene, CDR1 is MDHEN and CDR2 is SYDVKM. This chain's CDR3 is CASLTGTIMNTEAFF. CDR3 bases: TGTGCCAGCTTGACCGGGACAATCATGAACACTGAAGCTTTCTTT. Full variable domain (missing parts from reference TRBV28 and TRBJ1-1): DVKVTQSSRYLVKRTGEKVFLECVQDMDHENMFWYRQDPGLGLRLIYFSYDVKMKEKGDIPEGYSVSREKKERFSLILESASTNQTSMYLCASLTGTIMNTEAFFGQGTRLTVV.

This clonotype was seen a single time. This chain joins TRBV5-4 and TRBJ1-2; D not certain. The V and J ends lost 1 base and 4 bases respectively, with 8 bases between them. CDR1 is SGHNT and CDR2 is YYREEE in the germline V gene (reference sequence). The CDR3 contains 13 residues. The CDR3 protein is CASSLSSGYGYTF. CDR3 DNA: TGTGCCAGCAGCTTGTCTTCTGGCTATGGCTACACCTTC.

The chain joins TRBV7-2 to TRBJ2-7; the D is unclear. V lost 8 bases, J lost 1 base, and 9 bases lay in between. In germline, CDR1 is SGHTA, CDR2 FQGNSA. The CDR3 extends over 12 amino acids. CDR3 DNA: TGTGCCAGCCGCTCACCTTCCTACGAGCAGTACTTC. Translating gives CASRSPSYEQYF. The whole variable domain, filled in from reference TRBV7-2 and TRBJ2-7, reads GAGVSQSPSNKVTEKGKDVELRCDPISGHTALYWYRQSLGQGLEFLIYFQGNSAPDKSGLPSDRFSAERTGGSVSTLTIQRTQQEDSAVYLCASRSPSYEQYFGPGTRLTVT.

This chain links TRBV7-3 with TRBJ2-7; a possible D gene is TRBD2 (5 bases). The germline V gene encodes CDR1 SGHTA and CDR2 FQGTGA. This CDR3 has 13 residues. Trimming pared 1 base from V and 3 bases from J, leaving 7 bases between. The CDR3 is CASSLSRDYEQYF. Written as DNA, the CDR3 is TGTGCCAGCAGCTTAAGCCGGGACTACGAGCAGTACTTC.

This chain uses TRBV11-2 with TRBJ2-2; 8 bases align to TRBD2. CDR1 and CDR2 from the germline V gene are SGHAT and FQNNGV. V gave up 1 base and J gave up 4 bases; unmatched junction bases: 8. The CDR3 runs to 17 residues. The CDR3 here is CASSLAPPGGPTGELFF. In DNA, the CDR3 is TGTGCCAGCAGCTTAGCCCCCCCGGGGGGGCCCACCGGGGAGCTGTTTTTT.

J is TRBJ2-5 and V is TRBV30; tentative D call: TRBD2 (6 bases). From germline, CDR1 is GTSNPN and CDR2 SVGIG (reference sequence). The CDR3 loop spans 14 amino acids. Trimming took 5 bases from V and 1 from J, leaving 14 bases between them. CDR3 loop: CAWDPGLLQETQYF. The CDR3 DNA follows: TGTGCCTGGGACCCGGGACTCCTCCAAGAGACCCAGTACTTC.

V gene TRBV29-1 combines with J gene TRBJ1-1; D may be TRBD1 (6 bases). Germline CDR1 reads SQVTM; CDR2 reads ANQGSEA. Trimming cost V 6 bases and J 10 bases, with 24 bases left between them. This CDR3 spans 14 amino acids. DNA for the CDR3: TGCAGCGTCGAGTACGACAGGCCCATGGAAAGAGCTTTCTTT. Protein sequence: CSVEYDRPMERAFF.

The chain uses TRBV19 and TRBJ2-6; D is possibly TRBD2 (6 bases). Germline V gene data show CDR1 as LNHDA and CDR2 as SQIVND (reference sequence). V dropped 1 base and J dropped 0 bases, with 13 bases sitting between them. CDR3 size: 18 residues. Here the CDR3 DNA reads TGTGCCAGTAGTATAGGGAGGGACCGAAGCTCTGGGGCCAACGTCCTGACTTTC. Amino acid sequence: CASSIGRDRSSGANVLTF.

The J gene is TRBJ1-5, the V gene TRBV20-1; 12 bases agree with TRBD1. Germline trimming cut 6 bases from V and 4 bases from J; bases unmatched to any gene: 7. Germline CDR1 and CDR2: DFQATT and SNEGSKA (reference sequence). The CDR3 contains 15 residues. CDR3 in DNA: TGCAGTGCCGTGGGACAGGGGGCACGAAATCAGCCCCAGCATTTT. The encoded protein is CSAVGQGARNQPQHF.

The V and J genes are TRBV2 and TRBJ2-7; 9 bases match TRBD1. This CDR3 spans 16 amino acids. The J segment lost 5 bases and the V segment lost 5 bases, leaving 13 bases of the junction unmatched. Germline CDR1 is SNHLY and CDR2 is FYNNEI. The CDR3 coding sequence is TGTGCCAGCAGTCCCGGGACAGGGCGAGGTACGGACGAGCAGTACTTC. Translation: CASSPGTGRGTDEQYF.

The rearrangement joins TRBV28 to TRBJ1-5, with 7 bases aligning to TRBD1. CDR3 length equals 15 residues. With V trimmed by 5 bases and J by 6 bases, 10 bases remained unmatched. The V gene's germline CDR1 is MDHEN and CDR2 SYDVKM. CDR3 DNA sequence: TGTGCCAGCAGTGGGAGACAGGGAGGTAGTCAGCCCCAGCATTTT. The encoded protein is CASSGRQGGSQPQHF.

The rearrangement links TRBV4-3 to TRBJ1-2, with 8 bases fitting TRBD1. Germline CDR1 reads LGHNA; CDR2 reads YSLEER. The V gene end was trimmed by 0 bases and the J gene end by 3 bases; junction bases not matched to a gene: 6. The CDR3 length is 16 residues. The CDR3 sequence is CASSQDWSGGYYGYTF. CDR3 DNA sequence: TGCGCCAGCAGCCAAGATTGGTCAGGGGGCTACTATGGCTACACCTTC.

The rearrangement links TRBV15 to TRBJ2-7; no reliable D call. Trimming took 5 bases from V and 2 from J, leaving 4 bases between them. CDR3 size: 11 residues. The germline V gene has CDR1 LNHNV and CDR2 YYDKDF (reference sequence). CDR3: CATSGTYEQYF. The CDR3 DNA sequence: TGTGCCACCAGCGGAACCTACGAGCAGTACTTC.

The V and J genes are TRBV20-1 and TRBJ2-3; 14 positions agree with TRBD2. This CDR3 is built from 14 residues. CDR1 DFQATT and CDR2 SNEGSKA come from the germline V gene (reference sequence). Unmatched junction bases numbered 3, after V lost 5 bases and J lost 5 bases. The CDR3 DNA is TGCAGTGCTTGGACTAGCGGGGGGCGAGATACGCAGTATTTT. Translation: CSAWTSGGRDTQYF.

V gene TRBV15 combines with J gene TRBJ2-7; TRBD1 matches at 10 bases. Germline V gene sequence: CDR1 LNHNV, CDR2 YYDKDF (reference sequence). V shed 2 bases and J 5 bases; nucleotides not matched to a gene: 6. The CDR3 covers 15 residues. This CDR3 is CATSRPGQGLHEQYF. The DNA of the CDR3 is TGTGCCACCAGCAGACCGGGACAGGGGTTGCACGAGCAGTACTTC. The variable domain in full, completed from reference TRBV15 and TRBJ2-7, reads DAMVIQNPRYQVTQFGKPVTLSCSQTLNHNVMYWYQQKSSQAPKLLFHYYDKDFNNEADTPDNFQSRRPNTSFCFLDIRSPGLGDTAMYLCATSRPGQGLHEQYFGPGTRLTVT.

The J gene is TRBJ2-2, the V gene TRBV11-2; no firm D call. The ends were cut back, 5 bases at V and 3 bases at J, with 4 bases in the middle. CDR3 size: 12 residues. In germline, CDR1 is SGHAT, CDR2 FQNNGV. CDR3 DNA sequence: TGTGCCAGCAGCCGGCACACCGGGGAGCTGTTTTTT. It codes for CASSRHTGELFF.